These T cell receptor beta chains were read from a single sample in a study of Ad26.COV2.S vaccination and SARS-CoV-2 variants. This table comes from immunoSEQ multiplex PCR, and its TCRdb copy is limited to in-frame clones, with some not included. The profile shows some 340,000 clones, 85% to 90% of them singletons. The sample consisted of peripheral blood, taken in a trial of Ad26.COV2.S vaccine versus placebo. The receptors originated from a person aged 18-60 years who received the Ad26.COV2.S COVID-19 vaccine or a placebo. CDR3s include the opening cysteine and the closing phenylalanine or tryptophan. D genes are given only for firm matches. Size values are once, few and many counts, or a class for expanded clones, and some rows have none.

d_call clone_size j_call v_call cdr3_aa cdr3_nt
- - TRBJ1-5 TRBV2 CASSGWTNQPQHF TGTGCCAGCAGTGGTTGGACCAATCAGCCCCAGCATTTT
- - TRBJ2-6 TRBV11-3 CASSLSWTETGANVLTF TGTGCCAGCAGCTTATCCTGGACGGAGACTGGGGCCAACGTCCTGACTTTC
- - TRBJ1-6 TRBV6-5 CASSPPRLYNSPLHF TGTGCCAGCAGCCCCCCAAGGCTATATAATTCACCCCTCCACTTT
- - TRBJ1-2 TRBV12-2 CASRLAGTLWYGYTF TGTGCAAGTCGCTTAGCGGGAACCTTGTGGTATGGCTACACCTTC
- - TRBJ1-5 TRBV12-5 CASGLLLGPSNQPQHF TGTGCTAGTGGTTTGCTCCTTGGGCCCAGCAATCAGCCCCAGCATTTT
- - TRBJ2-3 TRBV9 CASSDRDINPDTQYF TGTGCCAGCAGCGACCGGGACATAAACCCAGATACGCAGTATTTT
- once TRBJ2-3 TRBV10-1 CATADRRDTDTQYF TGCGCCACCGCAGACAGGAGAGACACAGATACGCAGTATTTT
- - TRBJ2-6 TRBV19 CASTSDTYSGANVLTF TGTGCCAGTACGTCGGATACCTATTCTGGGGCCAACGTCCTGACTTTC
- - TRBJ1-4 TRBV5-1 CASSLGDTEKLFF TGCGCCAGCAGCTTAGGGGACACTGAAAAACTGTTTTTT
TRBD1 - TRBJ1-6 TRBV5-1 CASSPAGGQVTSPLHF TGCGCCAGCAGCCCGGCAGGTGGACAGGTTACTTCACCCCTCCACTTT
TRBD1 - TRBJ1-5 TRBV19 CASSIPAHRGWTNQPQHF TGTGCCAGTAGTATCCCGGCACACAGGGGGTGGACCAATCAGCCCCAGCATTTT
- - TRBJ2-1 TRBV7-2 CASSFDSPNEQFF TGTGCCAGCAGCTTTGACAGTCCCAATGAGCAGTTCTTC
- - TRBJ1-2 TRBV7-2 CASSRGATGPYGYTF TGTGCCAGCAGCCGTGGGGCGACAGGACCCTATGGCTACACCTTC
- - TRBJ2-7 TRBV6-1 CASSEPESYEQYF TGTGCCAGCAGTGAGCCAGAATCCTACGAGCAGTACTTC
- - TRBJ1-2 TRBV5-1 CASSPAVGWGAPNYGYTF TGCGCCAGCAGCCCGGCGGTGGGTTGGGGGGCTCCTAACTATGGCTACACCTTC
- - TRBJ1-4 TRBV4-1 CASSQELLRTKDSYNEKLFF TGCGCCAGCAGCCAAGAGTTGTTAAGGACCAAGGACAGTTATAATGAAAAACTGTTTTTT
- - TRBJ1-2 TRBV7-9 CASSFQGNYGYTF TGTGCCAGCAGCTTTCAGGGAAACTATGGCTACACCTTC
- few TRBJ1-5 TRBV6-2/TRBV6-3 CASSLSQVSNQPQHF TGTGCCAGCAGTTTGTCACAGGTTAGCAATCAGCCCCAGCATTTT
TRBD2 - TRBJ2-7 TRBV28 CASSLAASGSYEQYF TGTGCCAGCAGTTTAGCGGCTAGCGGTTCCTACGAGCAGTACTTC
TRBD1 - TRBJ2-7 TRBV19 CASSPGQGFYEQYF TGTGCCAGTAGTCCGGGACAGGGATTCTACGAGCAGTACTTC